Presented here are 25 T cell receptor beta chains from one specimen sequenced in a study of T-cell memory formation after mild COVID-19. In TCRdb, the 5' RACE reads were re-called with MiXCR into one record per CDR3 protein. The table records tens of thousands of distinct CDR3 sequences, around 30% of them present only once. Sample: PBMCs or a T cell subset sorted from them (not recorded which). These receptor sequences come from a man aged 18 to 30 who had mild COVID-19 (a few samples of this study predate the infection). Cell type and time point are not known.

The chain joins TRBV7-9 to TRBJ1-1; tentatively, D is TRBD1 (6 bases). V lost 1 base, J lost 1 base, and 13 bases lay in between. Germline lookup yields CDR1 SEHNR and CDR2 FQNEAQ (reference sequence). This CDR3 has 16 residues. Here the CDR3 DNA reads TGTGCCAGCAGCTTAGGATGGGGCAGGGGGAACACTGAAGCTTTCTTT. Protein product: CASSLGWGRGNTEAFF.

CDR3 nucleotides: TGTGCCAGCAGCTTAGTACGGGGACACACAGATACGCAGTATTTT. It codes for CASSLVRGHTDTQYF. The rearrangement joins TRBV7-9 to TRBJ2-3; D may be TRBD1 (6 bases). Deletions cut 1 base from V and 2 bases from J, with 10 bases between. The germline gives CDR1 SEHNR, CDR2 FQNEAQ (reference sequence). The CDR3 is 15 residues long. Looking up the rest from reference TRBV7-9 and TRBJ2-3 gives the full variable domain: DTGVSQNPRHKITKRGQNVTFRCDPISEHNRLYWYRQTLGQGPEFLTYFQNEAQLEKSRLLSDRFSAERPKGSFSTLEIQRTEQGDSAMYLCASSLVRGHTDTQYFGPGTRLTVL.

This clonotype was counted only a few times. This sequence joins TRBV3-1 and TRBJ2-2; D not resolved. Trimming took 1 base from V and 2 from J, leaving 11 bases between them. Looked up from germline, CDR1 is LGHDT and CDR2 is YNNKEL (reference sequence). The CDR3 spans 16 residues. CDR3 loop: CASSQARDTNTGELFF. The CDR3, as DNA: TGTGCCAGCAGCCAAGCTCGTGACACCAACACCGGGGAGCTGTTTTTT.

This chain links TRBV7-9 with TRBJ2-7; D might be TRBD1 (5 bases). Germline values: CDR1 SEHNR, CDR2 FQNEAQ (reference sequence). Trimming took 5 bases from V and 0 from J, leaving 5 bases between them. The CDR3 is 12 amino acids. The CDR3 bases are TGTGCCAGCAGCCAGGGCTCCTACGAGCAGTACTTC. Its translation is CASSQGSYEQYF.

The rearrangement uses TRBV20-1 and TRBJ2-1; D not certain. The CDR3 loop spans 17 amino acids. V lost 1 base, J lost 0 bases, and 16 bases lay in between. Germline CDR1 and CDR2: DFQATT and SNEGSKA (reference sequence). DNA of the CDR3: TGCAGTGCTAGAGCCATAAGCTGGAAGAGCTCCTACAATGAGCAGTTCTTC. Protein sequence: CSARAISWKSSYNEQFF.

Comments on this clonotype: This may be a read error: a much more frequent sequence differs by one nucleotide. This chain uses TRBV6-6 with TRBJ2-7; 7 bases agree with TRBD1. There are 15 residues in the CDR3. The ends lost 0 bases at V and 6 bases at J; junction bases unmatched: 8. Germline values: CDR1 MNHNY, CDR2 SVGAGI (reference sequence). The CDR3 DNA sequence: TGTGCCAGCAGTTACTCCACGACAGGGATGGGCGAGCAGTACGTC. Protein sequence: CASSYSTTGMGEQYV.

The gene calls are TRBV12-3 or TRBV12-4 and TRBJ1-3; D call uncertain. Trimming stripped 3 bases from V and 0 bases from J, with 6 bases between. The CDR3 length is 14 residues. The CDR3 sequence: CASSLLHSGNTIYF. The CDR3 nucleotides read TGTGCCAGCAGTTTGCTCCACTCTGGAAACACCATATATTTT.

The chain is built from TRBV7-9 and TRBJ1-6; D remains unclear. The CDR3 extends over 15 amino acids. CDR1 is SEHNR and CDR2 is FQNEAQ in the germline V gene (reference sequence). The V and J ends lost 1 base and 4 bases respectively, with 8 bases between them. CDR3 bases: TGTGCCAGCAGCTTAGGCTTGGGTTATAATTCACCCCTCCACTTT. It is translated as CASSLGLGYNSPLHF.

This clonotype was counted only a few times. The chain combines TRBV6-2 or TRBV6-3 with TRBJ2-6, with D perhaps TRBD2 (7 bases). This CDR3 is built from 19 residues. CDR1 is MNHEY, CDR2 SVGEGT, per germline. Between the trimmed V and J ends, which lost 0 bases and 2 bases, there was a span of 17 bases. DNA of the CDR3: TGTGCCAGCAGTTACTCAAGCTTTCCGGGGGGCGCTGGGGCCAACGTCCTGACTTTC. Translation gives CASSYSSFPGGAGANVLTF.

In nucleotides, the CDR3 is TGTGCCAGCAGCCCAGGGACGAGGGGGGGAACAGATACGCAGTATTTT. Protein: CASSPGTRGGTDTQYF. V gene TRBV7-7 combines with J gene TRBJ2-3, with a possible D match to TRBD2 (7 bases). V gave up 5 bases and J gave up 3 bases, with 18 bases separating them. The CDR3 contains 16 residues. Germline assignment: CDR1 SSHAT and CDR2 FNYEAQ (reference sequence). The whole variable domain, filled in from reference TRBV7-7 and TRBJ2-3, reads GAGVSQSPRYKVTKRGQDVTLRCDPISSHATLYWYQQALGQGPEFLTYFNYEAQPDKSGLPSDRFSAERPEGSISTLTIQRTEQRDSAMYRCASSPGTRGGTDTQYFGPGTRLTVL.

The chain recombines TRBV6-4 with TRBJ2-3; 9 bases align to TRBD2. The CDR3 has 14 amino acids. The germline CDR1 and CDR2 sequences are MRHNA and SNTAGT. V trimming: 4 bases; J trimming: 1 base; junction bases outside the gene matches: 0. Here the CDR3 reads CASSVAGGTDTQYF. DNA of the CDR3: TGTGCCAGCAGTGTAGCGGGGGGCACAGATACGCAGTATTTT.

The chain joins TRBV27 to TRBJ2-7, with D tentatively TRBD1 or TRBD2 (6 bases each). The CDR3 is 16 residues long. V was cut by 5 bases and J by 0 bases, with 17 bases left in between. CDR1 is MNHEY, CDR2 SMNVEV, per germline (reference sequence). The CDR3 loop is CASSRSGGPSSYEQYF. CDR3 nucleotides: TGTGCCAGCAGTCGCTCCGGGGGCCCTAGCTCCTACGAGCAGTACTTC.

This clonotype has only a few counts. V gene TRBV7-2 combines with J gene TRBJ2-1; TRBD2 matches 10 bases. The CDR3 totals 16 residues. The junction had 8 bases not matched to a gene; V was cut back by 1 base and J by 8 bases. Germline CDR1 and CDR2: SGHTA and FQGNSA. CDR3 region: CASSLDERGGSHEQFF. In nucleotides, the CDR3 is TGTGCCAGCAGCTTAGATGAGCGGGGGGGTAGCCATGAGCAGTTCTTC.

This clonotype was seen more than once but under ten times. The rearrangement uses TRBV12-3 or TRBV12-4 and TRBJ2-2; D may match TRBD1 or TRBD2 (6 bases each). V lost 6 bases to trimming and J lost 3 bases, with 17 bases between them. The CDR3 is made up of 16 amino acids. Written as DNA, the CDR3 is TGTGCCAGCAGCCCAGGAGGGGGGCGGGACACCGGGGAGCTGTTTTTT. Protein: CASSPGGGRDTGELFF.

The chain joins TRBV7-6 to TRBJ2-1; D is unresolved. Germline V lookup: CDR1 SGHVS, CDR2 FNYEAQ. The germline V and J ends were trimmed by 1 base and 9 bases, with 16 bases remaining between them. The CDR3 spans 15 residues. The DNA for the CDR3 is TGTGCCAGCAGCTTAGTTGTATCGAAGCTTGGTGAGCAGTTCTTC. This codes for CASSLVVSKLGEQFF.

This clonotype showed up just a few times. The genes are TRBV24-1 and TRBJ2-5; 9 bases align to TRBD1. This CDR3 contains 16 residues. With 4 bases clipped from V and 4 bases from J, the junction kept 9 bases outside the gene matches. Germline loops: CDR1 KGHDR, CDR2 SFDVKD. Here the CDR3 DNA reads TGTGCCACCAGTGACACGGGACAGGGTGGAGGAGAGACCCAGTACTTC. Amino acid sequence: CATSDTGQGGGETQYF.

This clonotype was recorded a few times. The chain is built from TRBV9 and TRBJ2-3; TRBD1 aligns across 9 bases. The CDR3 spans 15 residues. Looked up from germline, CDR1 is SGDLS and CDR2 is YYNGEE. V trimming: 0 bases; J trimming: 6 bases; junction bases outside the gene matches: 5. The DNA for the CDR3 is TGTGCCAGCAGCGTAGCGGGACAGGGTTTTGATACGCAGTATTTT. Translation: CASSVAGQGFDTQYF.

This clonotype was detected only a few times. This sequence joins TRBV24-1 and TRBJ2-7; maybe TRBD2 (5 bases). Germline CDR1 is KGHDR and CDR2 is SFDVKD. The CDR3 runs 14 residues. Between the trimmed V and J ends, which lost 7 bases and 0 bases, there was a span of 12 bases. The CDR3 DNA reads TGTGCCACCAGGGCCGGGGAGCGCTCCTACGAGCAGTACGTC. Translating it yields CATRAGERSYEQYV.

The V and J genes are TRBV5-1 and TRBJ2-1; D gene ambiguous. There are 14 residues in the CDR3. The V gene's germline CDR1 is SGHRS and CDR2 YFSETQ. Between the trimmed V and J ends, which lost 2 bases and 0 bases, there was a span of 6 bases. CDR3 amino acids: CASSFAGSYNEQFF. As DNA, the CDR3 is TGCGCCAGCAGCTTTGCAGGCTCCTACAATGAGCAGTTCTTC.

This clonotype was recorded at least ten times. The V call is TRBV7-3, the J call TRBJ1-1; D perhaps matches TRBD1 (5 bases). The CDR3 has 13 residues. Trimming removed 5 bases from V and 6 bases from J, with 13 bases in between. Germline loops: CDR1 SGHTA, CDR2 FQGTGA. CDR3 residues: CASSPRGVAEAFF. The CDR3 region has the DNA TGTGCCAGCAGCCCGAGAGGGGTCGCTGAAGCTTTCTTT.

This sequence joins TRBV3-1 and TRBJ2-7; tentatively, D is TRBD1 or TRBD2 (5 bases each). Trimming removed 7 bases from V and 6 bases from J, with 16 bases in between. The CDR3 is made up of 13 amino acids. CDR1 is LGHDT and CDR2 is YNNKEL in the germline V gene (reference sequence). This chain's CDR3 is CASTQRGATEQYF. CDR3 in DNA: TGTGCCAGCACCCAGAGGGGAGCTACCGAGCAGTACTTC.

This clonotype was detected once. This chain uses TRBV9 with TRBJ2-5; 8 bases fit TRBD1. The CDR3 runs to 15 residues. CDR1 and CDR2 from the germline V gene are SGDLS and YYNGEE. Losses at the gene ends were 6 bases for V and 4 bases for J; bases not matched to a gene: 11. The CDR3 nucleotides are TGTGCCAGCAAGAGAACAGGGACAGGTTCAGAGACCCAGTACTTC. The encoded protein is CASKRTGTGSETQYF. The complete variable domain, with remaining parts taken from reference TRBV9 and TRBJ2-5, reads DSGVTQTPKHLITATGQRVTLRCSPRSGDLSVYWYQQSLDQGLQFLIQYYNGEERAKGNILERFSAQQFPDLHSELNLSSLELGDSALYFCASKRTGTGSETQYFGPGTRLLVL.

This clonotype appeared a single time. The chain couples TRBV10-3 to TRBJ2-7, with D perhaps TRBD1 (6 bases). Germline-derived CDR1 and CDR2 are ENHRY and SYGVKD. This CDR3 contains 14 residues. V was pared by 4 bases and J by 1 base, with 11 bases between. In DNA form, the CDR3 reads TGTGCCATCAGTGTGGCAGGGGATTCCTACGAGCAGTACTTC. Its translation: CAISVAGDSYEQYF.

This clonotype was found a few times. The chain has TRBV5-6 and TRBJ2-7; 9 positions match TRBD1. The CDR3 totals 19 residues. The V segment lost 0 bases and the J segment 2 bases; nucleotides outside the gene matches: 15. Germline assignment: CDR1 SGHDT and CDR2 YYEEEE. The CDR3: CASSLEFFSGQGKPYEQYF. CDR3 bases: TGTGCCAGCAGCTTGGAGTTCTTTTCCGGACAGGGGAAACCCTACGAGCAGTACTTC. Combining the CDR3 with reference TRBV5-6 and TRBJ2-7 gives the whole variable domain DAGVTQSPTHLIKTRGQQVTLRCSPKSGHDTVSWYQQALGQGPQFIFQYYEEEERQRGNFPDRFSGHQFPNYSSELNVNALLLGDSALYLCASSLEFFSGQGKPYEQYFGPGTRLTVT.

The genes are TRBV5-4 and TRBJ2-1; 11 bases fit TRBD2. Trimming removed 4 bases from V and 8 bases from J; junction bases left unmatched: 11. The CDR3 is 16 amino acids. From germline, CDR1 is SGHNT and CDR2 YYREEE (reference sequence). DNA for the CDR3: TGTGCCAGCAGCCCTATATTAGCGGGGGGGCAGGATGAGCAGTTCTTC. This gives the protein CASSPILAGGQDEQFF.